Listed here is a single T cell receptor (beta chain). The antigen is undetermined. The CDR3 has 15 amino acids. Trimming cost V 3 bases and J 2 bases, with 11 bases left between them. Germline V CDR1 and CDR2: LNHDA, SQIVND (reference sequence). Treatment: approximately 9-day PBMC culture with coronavirus spike peptide pools or control peptides (ViraFEST assay). US Alpha, Beta and Delta variants postdated the positive PCR dates, which ran from March to December 2020. The source of the sample is a study of vaccination and CD4 T cells after COVID-19. Overall study findings and caveats: Recorded median SARS-CoV-2-reactive clonotype numbers increased from about 20 to 38 without reaching significance.

Oncomine TCR Beta short-read sequencing was applied to DNA from cultured CD4+ T cells. TCRdb re-called the PCR reads with MiXCR, one entry per CDR3 protein. Here the sample spans 10,000 to 15,000 distinct CDR3 sequences, roughly 52% being singletons. V usage is TRBV19 and J usage is TRBJ2-1, with D hard to call. The clonotype originates from a human donor who had recovered from COVID-19. The source material was CD4+ T cells from blood, cultured in vitro. Here the CDR3 reads CASSIGQPAYNEQFF. CDR3 DNA: TGTGCCAGTAGTATTGGTCAGCCAGCCTACAATGAGCAGTTCTTC.